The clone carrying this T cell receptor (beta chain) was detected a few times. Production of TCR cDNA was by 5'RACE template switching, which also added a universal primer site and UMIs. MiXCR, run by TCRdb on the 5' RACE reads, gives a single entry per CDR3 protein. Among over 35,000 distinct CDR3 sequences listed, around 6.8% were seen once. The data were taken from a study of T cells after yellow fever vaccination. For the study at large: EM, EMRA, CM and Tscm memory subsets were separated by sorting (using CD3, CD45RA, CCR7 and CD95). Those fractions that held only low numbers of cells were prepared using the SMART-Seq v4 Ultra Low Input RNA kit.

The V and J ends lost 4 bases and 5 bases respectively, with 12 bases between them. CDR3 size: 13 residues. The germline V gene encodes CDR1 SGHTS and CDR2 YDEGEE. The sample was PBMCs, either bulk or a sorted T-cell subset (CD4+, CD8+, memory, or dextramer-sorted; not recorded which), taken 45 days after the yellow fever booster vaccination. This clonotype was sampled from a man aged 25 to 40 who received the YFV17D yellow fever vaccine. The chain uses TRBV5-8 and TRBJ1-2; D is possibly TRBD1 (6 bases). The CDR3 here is CASSATGKYGYTF. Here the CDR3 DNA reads TGTGCCAGCAGCGCCACAGGGAAGTATGGCTACACCTTC.